The subject of this entry is one T cell receptor beta chain. In this sample, this clone turned up once. Its antigen specificity is not known. The input lacks base qualities; no much larger clone sits a single base away. These data originate in a study of blood T cell repertoires in COVID-19 (TCRdb year 2020). Broadly, across the study: Collaborator samples came from the United States, Italy and Spain and covered acute and convalescent phases of COVID-19. The prospective study material was composed of cDNA or gDNA derived from T cells, B-cell-depleted T cells, or PBMCs. Deeply sampled blood TCRbeta repertoires from subjects exposed to, actively infected with, or recovered from COVID-19 were included in the dataset. A freely available public database, intended as a resource for researchers studying the immune response to SARS-CoV-2, is where the repertoires were released. The samples were drawn from two sources: the first 160 participants of the ongoing ImmuneRACE study, and 1,200 or so subjects contributed by 6 global collaborators. A de-identified subject ID, COVID-19 status, age in years and sex were almost always included in the sample metadata. HLA class I and class II types, where available, came from metadata supplied by the sample provider rather than from assay-based typing. What the study reported, not specific to this receptor: How much clinical and demographic metadata was included differed by source and by participant, and the metadata was provided uncurated.

Participants in the prospective study were enrolled through a virtual design, were aged roughly 18 to 100 years, and lived in approximately 25 United States geographic areas. To assign participants to cohorts, the prospective study relied on clinical history that participants themselves reported in a screening survey and a study questionnaire. Recovered participants in ImmuneRACE Cohort 3 were defined by two consecutive negative NP/OP PCR tests, clearance by a healthcare professional, or resolution of symptoms. Mobile phlebotomists in the prospective study collected whole blood, serum and a nasopharyngeal or oropharyngeal swab from every participant. Participants in the prospective study had the option to provide additional blood draws and questionnaires over an approximately 2-month period. Before DNA extraction, prospective study blood samples were shipped either frozen or at room temperature.

TCRbeta CDR3 regions were amplified from genomic DNA by means of the immunoSEQ Assay, a bias-controlled multiplex PCR. The authors processed their data as follows. Nucleated cell counts per sample were estimated from amplification of reference gene primers within the assay. Sequence reads were collapsed and filtered to measure the absolute abundance of every unique TCRbeta CDR3 rearrangement. For each sample, productive Simpson clonality was calculated by taking the square root of Simpson's diversity index across productive rearrangements. What TCRdb holds here is the immuneACCESS table cut down to in-frame rearrangements. Part of the clones is not present; checked against another copy, under half of the missing clones reflect an unresolved V gene, and the others are unexplained. Clone size and the V and J calls come from that table; the DNA yielded D and trimming. For this sample the table gives just over 300,000 clones, of which more than 75% were detected only once. The top ten hold 4% to 5% of the sample.

The CDR3, from cysteine to phenylalanine, totals 18 residues. Just CDR3 DNA is preserved here, 54 bases in frame from base 1. The V end gives up 1 base and the J end 8 bases, leaving 16 bases in the junction not matched to a gene. CDR1 KGHDR and CDR2 SFDVKD are derived from the germline V gene. The receptor comes from a man aged 30 to 39 who had recovered from COVID-19. In this chain, TRBV24-1 is recombined with TRBJ2-1, with 7 bases in between that match TRBD2. The material sequenced was PBMCs or T cells enriched from blood (not recorded which). CDR3 reads: CATSDLTGGAAGDDEQFF. DNA sequence: TGTGCCACCAGTGATTTAACGGGCGGGGCGGCGGGAGACGATGAGCAGTTCTTC.